This T cell receptor beta chain was captured by sequencing in a study of cytomegalovirus exposure and HLA in healthy donors. Study results and limitations: Through in vitro validation, three CMV-associated chains were shown to be specific for CMV antigens. Overall, around 160 TCR beta chains were annotated as cytomegalovirus-associated. Rare TCR sequences dominated, though some public TCRs recurred in many donors. Cytomegalovirus status, reportedly, was diagnosed with high specificity and sensitivity by the classifier.

As for this clone: Its specificity is unknown.

Germline V gene data show CDR1 as MDHEN and CDR2 as SYDVKM. There are 15 residues in the CDR3. The ends lost 1 base at V and 9 bases at J; junction bases unmatched: 10. Repertoires were generated with immunoSEQ multiplex PCR, while TCRdb's copy carries only in-frame clones and drops some. The data show about 79,000 clones, 93% seen once. Material for sequencing was PBMCs. This chain connects TRBV28 to TRBJ2-5; the match to TRBD2 covers 8 bases. This sequence was found in a woman aged 25 to 39 in good health and CMV-seronegative. The CDR3 nucleotides are TGTGCCAGCAGTTTATTGAAAGCGGGGGTAAAGCCCCAGTACTTC. Translated, it gives CASSLLKAGVKPQYF.